There are many counts of the clone carrying this TCR beta chain. TCRdb re-called the RACE reads through MiXCR, storing one row per CDR3 protein. The table has approximately 97,000 distinct CDR3 sequences, around 10% seen once. CDR1 and CDR2 from the germline V gene are SGHRS and YFSETQ. CDR3 length: 16 residues. V gave up 0 bases and J gave up 7 bases, with 19 bases separating them. Time point defined: patch test 2, 6 weeks after DPC sensitization. Treatment of the sample: therapeutic diphenylcyclopropenone sensitization with weekly scalp DPC. Each donor was an alopecia patient between 18 and 70 years of age who qualified for DPC. The data are from a study of human T cells and chemical hapten exposure.

The TCR comes from a woman in her forties with alopecia areata. Some clones in this sample may be carry-over from other donors' samples. The source material was whole blood, sampled in connection with sensitization to the hapten diphenylcyclopropenone (DPC). This chain connects TRBV5-1 to TRBJ2-5; D tentatively fits TRBD1 or TRBD2 (5 bases each). CDR3 sequence (DNA): TGCGCCAGCAGCTTGGCCGAGGGGAAACCCTATGGGACCCAGTACTTC. Translation: CASSLAEGKPYGTQYF.